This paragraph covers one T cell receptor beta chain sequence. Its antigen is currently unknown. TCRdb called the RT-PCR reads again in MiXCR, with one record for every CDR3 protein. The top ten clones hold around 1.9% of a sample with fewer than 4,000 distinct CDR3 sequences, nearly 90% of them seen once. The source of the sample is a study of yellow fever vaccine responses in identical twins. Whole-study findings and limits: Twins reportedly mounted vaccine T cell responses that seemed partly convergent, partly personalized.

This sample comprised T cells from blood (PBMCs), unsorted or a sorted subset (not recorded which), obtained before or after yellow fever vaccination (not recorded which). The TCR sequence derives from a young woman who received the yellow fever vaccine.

The CDR3 nucleotides read TGTGGGGAGGTTAGCAATCAGCCCCAGCATTTT. Encoded protein: CGEVSNQPQHF. The chain combines TRBV12-5 with TRBJ1-5; D remains unclear. CDR1 is LGHNT, CDR2 FRNRAP, per germline. The CDR3 extends over 11 amino acids.